This T cell receptor (beta chain) was obtained from a study of blood T cell repertoires in COVID-19. Overall study context: From T cells, B-cell-depleted T cells, or PBMCs came the material, which was cDNA or gDNA.

The germline V gene encodes CDR1 SGDLS and CDR2 YYNGEE. The CDR3 runs 17 residues. V lost 3 bases, J lost 2 bases, and 5 bases stayed unmatched. Method: immunoSEQ multiplex PCR; TCRdb's copy keeps in-frame clones and lacks some. The data show 180,000 or so clones, approximately 88% seen once. This study enrolled people aged about 18 to 90 from around 26 US geographic areas. Grouping used clinical history reported by participants in a survey and questionnaire. Each recovered donor of Cohort 3 presented with two negative PCRs, clearance, or symptom resolution. The J gene is TRBJ2-7, the V gene TRBV9, with 16 bases aligning to TRBD2. The receptor was derived from a woman aged 55-70 years who had recovered from COVID-19. Sequences were obtained from PBMCs or T cells enriched from blood (not recorded which). The CDR3 nucleotides are TGTGCCAGCAGCGCCGGGACTAGCGGGAGGGGAGCCTACGAGCAGTACTTC. Protein: CASSAGTSGRGAYEQYF. The whole variable domain, filled in from reference TRBV9 and TRBJ2-7, reads DSGVTQTPKHLITATGQRVTLRCSPRSGDLSVYWYQQSLDQGLQFLIQYYNGEERAKGNILERFSAQQFPDLHSELNLSSLELGDSALYFCASSAGTSGRGAYEQYFGPGTRLTVT.